This is a list of T cell receptor beta chains from one sample in a study of response to subunit inactivated influenza vaccine. TCRdb passed the RT-PCR reads through MiXCR, listing each CDR3 protein once. The table lists more than 700,000 distinct CDR3 sequences, about 20% of them singletons. The specimen comprised PBMCs from blood, sampled 5 days after vaccination. The receptors originated from a man aged 50-60 years who received an inactivated influenza vaccine. Both conserved end residues are part of each CDR3. Fields, in order: CDR3 protein, CDR3 DNA, D gene, clone size, J gene, V gene. A D gene is named only where the DNA matches it firmly. The size of a clone is reported for some rows only, either as once, few or many, or as a class for expanded clones.

cdr3_aa: CASSSLWTSGTKETQYF
cdr3_nt: TGTGCCAGCAGTTCCTTATGGACTAGCGGGACCAAAGAGACCCAGTACTTC
d_call: TRBD2
clone_size: .
j_call: TRBJ2-5
v_call: TRBV28

cdr3_aa: CASSYVGVETQYF
cdr3_nt: TGTGCCAGCAGTTACGTGGGAGTGGAGACCCAGTACTTC
d_call: .
clone_size: .
j_call: TRBJ2-5
v_call: TRBV6-2/TRBV6-3

cdr3_aa: CASSLEIGLAFSYNEQFF
cdr3_nt: TGTGCCAGCAGCTTAGAAATCGGACTAGCGTTCTCCTACAATGAGCAGTTCTTC
d_call: TRBD2
clone_size: few
j_call: TRBJ2-1
v_call: TRBV11-2

cdr3_aa: CASIWGQGQREAFF
cdr3_nt: TGTGCCAGCATTTGGGGACAGGGCCAAAGAGAAGCTTTCTTT
d_call: TRBD1
clone_size: few
j_call: TRBJ1-1
v_call: TRBV12-3/TRBV12-4

cdr3_aa: CSVDWRGSAYNEQFF
cdr3_nt: TGCAGCGTTGATTGGCGCGGGAGCGCCTACAATGAGCAGTTCTTC
d_call: TRBD2
clone_size: once
j_call: TRBJ2-1
v_call: TRBV29-1

cdr3_aa: CASSLDPWGEQYF
cdr3_nt: TGCGCCAGCAGCTTGGATCCCTGGGGCGAGCAGTACTTC
d_call: .
clone_size: many
j_call: TRBJ2-7
v_call: TRBV5-1

cdr3_aa: CSARILAGGVVDTQYF
cdr3_nt: TGCAGTGCTAGGATTCTAGCGGGGGGCGTTGTTGATACGCAGTATTTT
d_call: TRBD2
clone_size: .
j_call: TRBJ2-3
v_call: TRBV20-1

cdr3_aa: CASSSLPRPFSTDTQYF
cdr3_nt: TGTGCCAGCAGTTCCCTCCCACGGCCTTTTAGCACAGATACGCAGTATTTT
d_call: .
clone_size: .
j_call: TRBJ2-3
v_call: TRBV6-5

cdr3_aa: CSVDIAGGYEQYF
cdr3_nt: TGCAGCGTTGATATAGCGGGAGGGTACGAGCAGTACTTC
d_call: TRBD2
clone_size: .
j_call: TRBJ2-7
v_call: TRBV29-1

cdr3_aa: CASSPSGGYTGELFF
cdr3_nt: TGTGCCAGCAGCCCTTCAGGGGGTTACACCGGGGAGCTGTTTTTT
d_call: TRBD1
clone_size: .
j_call: TRBJ2-2
v_call: TRBV7-6

cdr3_aa: CASSFGGAPTDTQYF
cdr3_nt: TGTGCCAGCAGCTTCGGGGGGGCCCCCACAGATACGCAGTATTTT
d_call: TRBD2
clone_size: .
j_call: TRBJ2-3
v_call: TRBV7-9

cdr3_aa: CASSRGAGNDEQYF
cdr3_nt: TGTGCCAGTAGTAGGGGGGCCGGGAACGACGAGCAGTACTTC
d_call: .
clone_size: few
j_call: TRBJ2-7
v_call: TRBV19

cdr3_aa: CASSYQRLGTVNSPLHF
cdr3_nt: TGTGCCAGCAGTTACCAGCGTCTGGGGACCGTCAATTCACCCCTCCACTTT
d_call: .
clone_size: .
j_call: TRBJ1-6
v_call: TRBV6-5

cdr3_aa: CASSQDFGGASSYNEQFF
cdr3_nt: TGCGCCAGCAGCCAAGATTTTGGCGGGGCGAGCTCCTACAATGAGCAGTTCTTC
d_call: .
clone_size: .
j_call: TRBJ2-1
v_call: TRBV4-3

cdr3_aa: CATSRVQGAWETQYF
cdr3_nt: TGTGCCACCAGCAGAGTACAGGGGGCTTGGGAGACCCAGTACTTC
d_call: TRBD1
clone_size: many
j_call: TRBJ2-5
v_call: TRBV15

cdr3_aa: CSARASGYSSTDTQYF
cdr3_nt: TGCAGTGCGAGGGCTAGCGGGTATTCTAGCACAGATACGCAGTATTTT
d_call: TRBD2
clone_size: few
j_call: TRBJ2-3
v_call: TRBV20-1

cdr3_aa: CASSQPQRGIETQYF
cdr3_nt: TGTGCCAGCAGCCAACCGCAGCGGGGGATTGAGACCCAGTACTTC
d_call: TRBD2
clone_size: few
j_call: TRBJ2-5
v_call: TRBV4-2

cdr3_aa: CASSVAWDPNTDTQYF
cdr3_nt: TGTGCCAGCAGCGTAGCGTGGGACCCTAACACAGATACGCAGTATTTT
d_call: .
clone_size: .
j_call: TRBJ2-3
v_call: TRBV11-2

cdr3_aa: CASSLVGLYGYTF
cdr3_nt: TGTGCCAGCAGTTTGGTCGGACTCTATGGCTACACCTTC
d_call: .
clone_size: many
j_call: TRBJ1-2
v_call: TRBV12-3/TRBV12-4

cdr3_aa: CASSYSEETNSYNEQFF
cdr3_nt: TGTGCCAGCAGTTACTCAGAGGAGACGAACTCCTACAATGAGCAGTTCTTC
d_call: .
clone_size: .
j_call: TRBJ2-1
v_call: TRBV6-5

cdr3_aa: CASSLIVAGTDTQYF
cdr3_nt: TGTGCCAGCAGCTTAATTGTGGCGGGGACAGATACGCAGTATTTT
d_call: .
clone_size: .
j_call: TRBJ2-3
v_call: TRBV7-9

cdr3_aa: CAISESTRESYNEQFF
cdr3_nt: TGTGCCATCAGTGAGTCGACGCGGGAGAGCTACAATGAGCAGTTCTTC
d_call: TRBD2
clone_size: .
j_call: TRBJ2-1
v_call: TRBV10-3

cdr3_aa: CSVRTNTDTQYF
cdr3_nt: TGCAGCGTTCGGACAAACACAGATACGCAGTATTTT
d_call: .
clone_size: .
j_call: TRBJ2-3
v_call: TRBV29-1

cdr3_aa: CAISRITYAYEQYF
cdr3_nt: TGTGCCATCTCTAGGATTACATACGCCTACGAGCAGTACTTC
d_call: .
clone_size: .
j_call: TRBJ2-7
v_call: TRBV10-3

cdr3_aa: CASSPRLTDNEQFF
cdr3_nt: TGTGCCAGCTCACCACGACTTACAGACAATGAGCAGTTCTTC
d_call: .
clone_size: .
j_call: TRBJ2-1
v_call: TRBV18

cdr3_aa: CASSVLAETNTGELFF
cdr3_nt: TGTGCCAGCAGCGTACTAGCGGAGACCAACACCGGGGAGCTGTTTTTT
d_call: TRBD2
clone_size: .
j_call: TRBJ2-2
v_call: TRBV9

cdr3_aa: CASSQGFEGDTQYF
cdr3_nt: TGCGCCAGCAGCCAAGGATTCGAGGGAGATACGCAGTATTTT
d_call: .
clone_size: .
j_call: TRBJ2-3
v_call: TRBV4-3

cdr3_aa: CASSPSRPEAFF
cdr3_nt: TGTGCCAGCAGTCCAAGTCGCCCTGAAGCTTTCTTT
d_call: .
clone_size: .
j_call: TRBJ1-1
v_call: TRBV12-3/TRBV12-4

cdr3_aa: CSASSGTSGRYEQFF
cdr3_nt: TGCAGTGCTAGTAGCGGGACTAGCGGGAGATATGAGCAGTTCTTC
d_call: TRBD2
clone_size: many
j_call: TRBJ2-1
v_call: TRBV20-1

cdr3_aa: CASSAWTGGGETQYF
cdr3_nt: TGTGCCAGCAGCGCCTGGACAGGCGGGGGAGAGACCCAGTACTTC
d_call: .
clone_size: few
j_call: TRBJ2-5
v_call: TRBV7-9

cdr3_aa: CASSLAGVANEQFF
cdr3_nt: TGTGCCAGCAGCTTAGCTGGCGTCGCCAATGAGCAGTTCTTC
d_call: .
clone_size: many
j_call: TRBJ2-1
v_call: TRBV7-2

cdr3_aa: CASSPRLTSTDTQYF
cdr3_nt: TGCGCCAGCAGCCCCCGCCTGACCAGCACAGATACGCAGTATTTT
d_call: .
clone_size: few
j_call: TRBJ2-3
v_call: TRBV5-1

cdr3_aa: CASSQTQRETQYF
cdr3_nt: TGTGCCAGCAGCCAAACTCAGAGGGAGACCCAGTACTTC
d_call: .
clone_size: once
j_call: TRBJ2-5
v_call: TRBV5-6

cdr3_aa: CASDRGPGNTIYF
cdr3_nt: TGTGCCAGCGACAGGGGCCCTGGAAACACCATATATTTT
d_call: TRBD1
clone_size: few
j_call: TRBJ1-3
v_call: TRBV28

cdr3_aa: CALVQAYNEQFF
cdr3_nt: TGTGCCCTGGTTCAGGCGTACAATGAGCAGTTCTTC
d_call: .
clone_size: few
j_call: TRBJ2-1
v_call: TRBV30

cdr3_aa: CSVAGATGQPQHF
cdr3_nt: TGCAGCGTCGCCGGGGCCACCGGGCAGCCCCAGCATTTT
d_call: .
clone_size: many
j_call: TRBJ1-5
v_call: TRBV29-1

cdr3_aa: CASSYSSGVYNEQFF
cdr3_nt: TGTGCCAGCAGTTACTCGAGCGGGGTCTACAATGAGCAGTTCTTC
d_call: TRBD2
clone_size: many
j_call: TRBJ2-1
v_call: TRBV6-5

cdr3_aa: CASSLHPGRYGYTF
cdr3_nt: TGTGCCAGCAGTTTACATCCAGGGCGGTATGGCTACACCTTC
d_call: .
clone_size: many
j_call: TRBJ1-2
v_call: TRBV28

cdr3_aa: CASSQARGLNYEQYF
cdr3_nt: TGCGCCAGCAGCCAAGCGAGGGGGCTAAACTACGAGCAGTACTTC
d_call: TRBD1
clone_size: many
j_call: TRBJ2-7
v_call: TRBV4-3

cdr3_aa: CASFIMTQAQYF
cdr3_nt: TGTGCCAGCTTTATCATGACCCAAGCCCAGTACTTC
d_call: .
clone_size: .
j_call: TRBJ2-5
v_call: TRBV2

cdr3_aa: CASSQEGNIPQPQHF
cdr3_nt: TGTGCCAGCAGCCAAGAGGGGAACATACCTCAGCCCCAGCATTTT
d_call: .
clone_size: .
j_call: TRBJ1-5
v_call: TRBV4-2

cdr3_aa: CASSFDRANQPQHF
cdr3_nt: TGTGCCAGCAGTTTCGACAGGGCCAATCAGCCCCAGCATTTT
d_call: TRBD1
clone_size: .
j_call: TRBJ1-5
v_call: TRBV28

cdr3_aa: CASSLEKVRGNGYTF
cdr3_nt: TGTGCCAGCAGCTTGGAAAAGGTCAGGGGGAATGGCTACACCTTC
d_call: TRBD1
clone_size: .
j_call: TRBJ1-2
v_call: TRBV5-6

cdr3_aa: CASSPPPRSLGNTEAFF
cdr3_nt: TGTGCCAGCAGCCCCCCCCCACGGAGTTTGGGGAACACTGAAGCTTTCTTT
d_call: .
clone_size: many
j_call: TRBJ1-1
v_call: TRBV7-2

cdr3_aa: CASRANNQPQHF
cdr3_nt: TGTGCCAGTCGGGCGAACAATCAGCCCCAGCATTTT
d_call: .
clone_size: few
j_call: TRBJ1-5
v_call: TRBV6-6

cdr3_aa: CASSLPPSGANVLTF
cdr3_nt: TGTGCCAGCAGCTTACCCCCCTCTGGGGCCAACGTCCTGACTTTC
d_call: .
clone_size: .
j_call: TRBJ2-6
v_call: TRBV11-2

cdr3_aa: CRAIKGFGTDTQYF
cdr3_nt: TGCAGAGCAATTAAGGGGTTCGGCACAGATACGCAGTATTTT
d_call: .
clone_size: few
j_call: TRBJ2-3
v_call: TRBV20-1

cdr3_aa: CASSYSNADNEQFF
cdr3_nt: TGTGCCAGCAGTTACTCCAATGCGGACAATGAGCAGTTCTTC
d_call: .
clone_size: .
j_call: TRBJ2-1
v_call: TRBV6-5

cdr3_aa: CASSYSADNPSYEQYF
cdr3_nt: TGTGCCAGCAGTTACTCGGCTGACAATCCATCCTACGAGCAGTACTTC
d_call: .
clone_size: .
j_call: TRBJ2-7
v_call: TRBV6-5

cdr3_aa: CASRKRQGGQPQHF
cdr3_nt: TGTGCCAGCAGGAAGAGACAGGGCGGTCAGCCCCAGCATTTT
d_call: TRBD1
clone_size: .
j_call: TRBJ1-5
v_call: TRBV28

cdr3_aa: CSVGGVHNEQFF
cdr3_nt: TGCAGCGTTGGGGGAGTCCACAATGAGCAGTTCTTC
d_call: .
clone_size: many
j_call: TRBJ2-1
v_call: TRBV29-1

cdr3_aa: CASSLAPGGYEQFF
cdr3_nt: TGTGCCAGCAGCTTAGCTCCGGGGGGCTATGAGCAGTTCTTC
d_call: .
clone_size: .
j_call: TRBJ2-1
v_call: TRBV7-2

cdr3_aa: CATEGSVADTQYF
cdr3_nt: TGTGCCACCGAGGGGAGTGTTGCAGATACGCAGTATTTT
d_call: .
clone_size: .
j_call: TRBJ2-3
v_call: TRBV18

cdr3_aa: CASSYFKDRGAYEQYF
cdr3_nt: TGTGCCAGCAGTTACTTCAAAGACAGGGGAGCCTACGAGCAGTACTTC
d_call: TRBD1
clone_size: .
j_call: TRBJ2-7
v_call: TRBV6-2/TRBV6-3

cdr3_aa: CASSQDASVGETQYF
cdr3_nt: TGCGCCAGCAGCCAAGACGCGTCGGTCGGGGAGACCCAGTACTTC
d_call: .
clone_size: few
j_call: TRBJ2-5
v_call: TRBV4-3